This paragraph reports one TCR beta chain. Its antigen is unidentified. This entry comes from a study of blood T cells in healthy people across ages. Study findings and constraints: Naive CD4+ cell counts and diversity both ran higher in long-lived than in aged donors. Significant beta diversity loss was already apparent by age roughly 44, declining roughly linearly.

V lost 6 bases, J lost 5 bases, and 14 bases stayed unmatched. This CDR3 comprises 16 residues. Looked up from germline, CDR1 is SGHVS and CDR2 is FQNEAQ. Through a sample-barcoded 5' primer and a J-beta primer mix, a second PCR was run for roughly 7 to 12 cycles. TCRdb analysed the 5' RACE reads with MiXCR anew, one entry per CDR3 protein. Found here are around 1,000,000 distinct CDR3 sequences, around 25% of them singletons; the top ten hold around 0.7%. The donors, all healthy, were Caucasians living in Russia, aged roughly 6 to 90. The sample was also linked to a second study, of T cells of mothers and their children. Per that study: Three healthy Caucasian mothers, along with their six children, served as the donors.

The chain employs TRBV7-8 and TRBJ2-5; 8 bases are a match to TRBD2. The source of this sequence is a girl aged 2-10 years in good health. The source material was blood. As DNA, the CDR3 is TGTGCCAGCAGTTTTGCTCCGGGGGGGGCGTGGGAGACCCAGTACTTC. It encodes CASSFAPGGAWETQYF.